The rows below give T cell receptor beta chains drawn from one sample of a study of blood T cell repertoires in COVID-19. This table comes from immunoSEQ multiplex PCR, and its TCRdb copy is limited to in-frame clones, with some not included. The data show a few hundred thousand clones, approximately 86% seen once. The sequenced sample consisted of peripheral blood. These receptors originate from a man aged 40-55 years who had recovered from COVID-19. CDR3s include the opening cysteine and the closing phenylalanine or tryptophan. The D gene is left open where the match is weak. Only some rows state a clone size, as once, few, many or a class for expanded clones.

v_call	clone_size	j_call	d_call	cdr3_nt	cdr3_aa
TRBV21-1	.	TRBJ2-3	.	TGTGCCAGCAGCAAAGGAGGTTATAGATCGGGTGGCACAGATACGCAGTATTTT	CASSKGGYRSGGTDTQYF
TRBV20-1	.	TRBJ2-1	.	TGCAGTGCTAGAGACGGGTATGAGCAGTTCTTC	CSARDGYEQFF
TRBV6-2/TRBV6-3	.	TRBJ2-1	TRBD1	TGTGCCAGCAGCCACGGGACAGGGGTAGTCAATGAGCAGTTCTTC	CASSHGTGVVNEQFF
TRBV18	once	TRBJ1-5	.	TGTGCCAGCTCACCCCTCTCGGGGAATCAGCCCCAGCATTTT	CASSPLSGNQPQHF
TRBV11-2	.	TRBJ2-1	.	TGTGCCAGCAGCTTAGGGGGGGAAAGCTCCTACAATGAGCAGTTCTTC	CASSLGGESSYNEQFF
TRBV30	.	TRBJ1-1	.	TGTGCCTGGAGTTATAAATCCAACAGACCGTTGAACACTGAAGCTTTCTTT	CAWSYKSNRPLNTEAFF
TRBV23-1	.	TRBJ1-1	.	TGCGCCAGCAGTGAGGGGGTGCTTGAAGCTTTCTTT	CASSEGVLEAFF
TRBV6-2/TRBV6-3	.	TRBJ2-5	.	TGTGCCAGCAGTTACGGCGGCGGGATTAAAGAGACCCAGTACTTC	CASSYGGGIKETQYF
TRBV11-2	.	TRBJ1-1	.	TGTGCCAGCAGCTTAGTAACTGAAGCTTTCTTT	CASSLVTEAFF
TRBV5-1	.	TRBJ2-2	.	TGCGCCAGCAGCTCAATGGGGGGAACGAACACCGGGGAGCTGTTTTTT	CASSSMGGTNTGELFF
TRBV11-2	.	TRBJ2-3	TRBD2	TGTGCCAGCAGCTTAGATGGGGCAGTTGCGGGGGGGCGAGGAGATACGCAGTATTTT	CASSLDGAVAGGRGDTQYF
TRBV4-3	.	TRBJ2-3	TRBD1	TGCGCCAGCAGCCAAAGGGGGCAGTCCCCAGATACGCAGTATTTT	CASSQRGQSPDTQYF
TRBV7-2	.	TRBJ2-1	TRBD2	TGTGCCAGCAGCTTAACACCCGGGTTAGCGGGAGAGCAGTTCTTC	CASSLTPGLAGEQFF
TRBV20-1	.	TRBJ2-5	.	TGCAGTGCTACGCAGGGAGAGACCCAGTACTTC	CSATQGETQYF
TRBV5-1	.	TRBJ2-2	TRBD1	TGCGCCAGCAGCTTGGGGGGACAGGGATCCGGGGAGCTGTTTTTT	CASSLGGQGSGELFF
TRBV6-1	.	TRBJ2-1	TRBD2	TGTGCCAGCAGTACTAGCGGATACAATGAGCAGTTCTTC	CASSTSGYNEQFF
TRBV10-3	.	TRBJ2-2	TRBD2	TGTGCCACAATAGCGGGGGGGCGTCCCTCCGGGGAGCTGTTTTTT	CATIAGGRPSGELFF
TRBV6-2/TRBV6-3	.	TRBJ2-7	TRBD1	TGTGCCAGCAGTTCGCGGGACAGGGGGATTCCCGAGCAGTACTTC	CASSSRDRGIPEQYF
TRBV7-9	.	TRBJ2-7	.	TGTGCCAGCAGCTTAACGGTCCCCAAACCCGGGGATTACACCTACGAGCAGTACTTC	CASSLTVPKPGDYTYEQYF
TRBV12-5	.	TRBJ2-1	TRBD2	TGTGCTAGTGGCCCCCCTCCAGCGGGAGGTTACAATGAGCAGTTCTTC	CASGPPPAGGYNEQFF